This TCR beta chain was sequenced in a study of blood T cell repertoires in COVID-19. Study in general: The United States, Italy and Spain were the sources of the acute and convalescent COVID-19 samples. PBMCs, B-cell-depleted T cells, or T cells provided the cDNA or gDNA that made up the material.

Germline values: CDR1 LGHDT, CDR2 YNNKEL (reference sequence). Trimming cost V 1 base and J 7 bases; bases outside gene matches: 3. CDR3 length: 16 amino acids. In the original analysis: It was from reference gene primer amplification that nucleated cell counts were estimated. Data came from immunoSEQ multiplex PCR; TCRdb stores just in-frame clones and leaves some out. The DNA was the basis for D and trimming; V, J and clone size are from that table. The table lists 250,000 to 300,000 clones, about 88% of them singletons. The sequence was obtained from a young man with active or convalescent COVID-19. The chain has TRBV3-1 (or the pseudogene TRBV3-2) and TRBJ2-1; 14 positions match TRBD2. The sample consisted of peripheral blood. CDR3 residues: CASSQARTSGGNEQFF. CDR3 coding DNA: TGTGCCAGCAGCCAAGCCCGGACTAGCGGGGGGAATGAGCAGTTCTTC.